Each of the 16 T cell receptor beta chains below was sequenced from the same sample in a study of early T cells in non-severe SARS-CoV-2 infection. TCRdb reanalysed the 5' RACE reads using MiXCR and keeps one entry per CDR3 protein. This sample has some 30,000 distinct CDR3 sequences, with more than 4% found just once. Source material: whole blood. These receptors were obtained from an adult who was a healthcare worker with PCR-confirmed SARS-CoV-2 infection or an uninfected control (not recorded which).

This clonotype came up a few times. CDR3 nucleotide sequence: TGTGCCAGCAGCCAAGCCGAGACAGGGGGCCAAGAGACCCAGTACTTC. Amino acids: CASSQAETGGQETQYF. The chain uses TRBV3-1 and TRBJ2-5; 9 nucleotides line up with TRBD1. In germline, CDR1 is LGHDT, CDR2 YNNKEL (reference sequence). The CDR3 is made up of 16 amino acids. V dropped 1 base and J dropped 1; count of bases not matched to a gene: 4.

This clonotype was detected a few times. This chain connects TRBV13 to TRBJ1-1, with D tentatively TRBD1 (6 bases). V was shortened by 3 bases and J by 1 base, with 12 bases between the two germline ends. The CDR3 contains 15 residues. CDR1 and CDR2 (germline): PRHDT, FYEKMQ (reference sequence). CDR3 bases: TGTGCCAGCAGCTTCCGGGACAAGAGGAACACTGAAGCTTTCTTT. Its protein is CASSFRDKRNTEAFF.

This clonotype was seen repeatedly, ten times or more. This chain uses TRBV13 with TRBJ2-7; D call uncertain. Germline CDR1 and CDR2: PRHDT and FYEKMQ (reference sequence). The CDR3 runs to 14 residues. Trimming took 2 bases from V and 2 from J, leaving 10 bases between them. Here the CDR3 DNA reads TGTGCCAGCAGCTTAAGGGCGCGCCCCTACGAGCAGTACTTC. Residues: CASSLRARPYEQYF.

At least ten counts were recorded for this clonotype. The genes are TRBV21-1 and TRBJ1-2; the table's D call, TRBD1, was not checked against the DNA. TRBV21-1 is tagged as a pseudogene. The CDR3 is 18 amino acids. The CDR3 nucleotides are TGTGCCAGCAGACCATACGAACGCGGGGGGCGCTTGGGCTATGGCTACACCTTC. Translated, it gives CASRPYERGGRLGYGYTF.

The table lists this clonotype with a few counts. The chain combines TRBV12-3 or TRBV12-4 with TRBJ2-4, with 9 nucleotides matching TRBD1. This CDR3 is built from 16 residues. The V and J ends lost 5 bases and 4 bases, in that order; junction bases with no gene match: 9. The CDR3 nucleotides are TGTGCCAGCAGTCGTCCCGGGACAGGGTCGAAAAACATTCAGTACTTC. It encodes CASSRPGTGSKNIQYF.

This clonotype was counted only a few times. The genes are TRBV20-1 and TRBJ2-1; 14 positions match TRBD2. V lost 1 base, J lost 2 bases, and 10 bases stayed unmatched. From germline, CDR1 is DFQATT and CDR2 SNEGSKA (reference sequence). This CDR3 is built from 19 residues. The CDR3 loop reads CSARVSGTSGSIPYNEQFF. The CDR3 nucleotides are TGCAGTGCTAGAGTGAGTGGGACTAGCGGGAGTATCCCCTACAATGAGCAGTTCTTC.

The rearrangement uses TRBV20-1 and TRBJ2-1; 7 bases are shared with TRBD1. CDR1 DFQATT and CDR2 SNEGSKA come from the germline V gene (reference sequence). V lost 3 bases and J lost 4; bases outside the gene matches: 0. The CDR3 is made up of 12 amino acids. CDR3 nucleotide sequence: TGCAGTGCTAGCAGGGGGTACAATGAGCAGTTCTTC. It codes for CSASRGYNEQFF.

The V gene is TRBV5-1, the J gene TRBJ2-3; D remains unclear. The germline V gene has CDR1 SGHRS and CDR2 YFSETQ. Trimming pared 0 bases from V and 0 bases from J, leaving 14 bases between. The CDR3 extends over 17 amino acids. The CDR3 region is CASSLGDTLTSTDTQYF. The CDR3 bases are TGCGCCAGCAGCTTGGGGGATACCTTGACTAGCACAGATACGCAGTATTTT.

In its sample, this clonotype was seen many times. The chain links TRBV6-6 to TRBJ2-3, with TRBD2 identical over 10 bases. With 5 bases clipped from V and 2 bases from J, the junction kept 4 bases outside the gene matches. Germline V CDR1 and CDR2: MNHNY, SVGAGI (reference sequence). This CDR3 has 15 amino acids. The CDR3, as DNA: TGTGCCAGCAGTAAACTAGCGGGGAACACAGATACGCAGTATTTT. Translated, it gives CASSKLAGNTDTQYF.

This clonotype occurred many times. V and J are TRBV3-1 and TRBJ1-1; D uncertain. Germline-derived CDR1 and CDR2 are LGHDT and YNNKEL (reference sequence). The CDR3 extends over 12 amino acids. Trimming shortened V by 5 bases and J by 5 bases, and 9 bases separated the two germline ends. The DNA of the CDR3 is TGTGCCAGCAGCGAAACTGGGACTGAAGCTTTCTTT. Amino acids: CASSETGTEAFF.

The rearrangement links TRBV7-6 to TRBJ2-5, with D maybe TRBD1 (6 bases). Trimming cost V 5 bases and J 5 bases, with 24 bases left between them. Germline CDR1 SGHVS, CDR2 FNYEAQ. CDR3 length equals 17 residues. This CDR3 reads CASSPSGTRGGQETQYF. CDR3 nucleotides: TGTGCCAGCAGCCCCTCCGGGACACGAGGCGGGCAGGAGACCCAGTACTTC.

This clonotype showed up many times. The V gene is TRBV7-9, the J gene TRBJ2-7; D not certain. The germline gives CDR1 SEHNR, CDR2 FQNEAQ (reference sequence). CDR3 length: 11 amino acids. V was cut by 5 bases and J by 5 bases, with 7 bases left in between. Written as DNA, the CDR3 is TGTGCCAGCAGCCTCTATAACGAGCAGTACTTC. The encoded protein is CASSLYNEQYF.

This clonotype occurred many times. This chain joins TRBV4-1 and TRBJ1-6, with D perhaps matching TRBD1 (6 bases). The CDR3 is 14 residues long. The ends were cut back, 0 bases at V and 16 bases at J, with 16 bases in the middle. Germline assignment: CDR1 MGHRA and CDR2 YSYEKL. The CDR3 here is CASSQDHRQALLHF. Written as DNA, the CDR3 is TGCGCCAGCAGCCAAGACCATCGACAGGCCCTACTCCACTTT.

This clonotype was counted a few times. The chain combines TRBV7-9 with TRBJ2-3; 8 bases map to TRBD2. Unmatched junction bases numbered 7, after V lost 4 bases and J lost 4 bases. The germline CDR1 and CDR2 sequences are SEHNR and FQNEAQ (reference sequence). CDR3 length: 15 residues. Here the CDR3 reads CASSSTSGGADTQYF. CDR3 bases: TGTGCCAGCAGCTCAACTAGCGGTGGGGCAGATACGCAGTATTTT.

This clonotype was seen at least ten times. V gene TRBV7-2 combines with J gene TRBJ2-7; 7 positions agree with TRBD2. With V trimmed by 4 bases and J by 0 bases, 6 bases remained unmatched. CDR3 length: 15 amino acids. Germline CDR1 SGHTA, CDR2 FQGNSA. The CDR3 region is CASSSTSALSYEQYF. CDR3 DNA sequence: TGTGCCAGCAGCTCTACTAGCGCCCTCTCCTACGAGCAGTACTTC.

This clonotype came up many times. This chain joins TRBV19 and TRBJ1-5; maybe TRBD1 (5 bases). The CDR3 contains 15 residues. Germline loops: CDR1 LNHDA, CDR2 SQIVND (reference sequence). V was shortened by 6 bases and J by 1 base, with 13 bases between the two germline ends. For the CDR3, the DNA is TGTGCCAGTAGACAGGACCGTTCAAGCAATCAGCCCCAGCATTTT. Translated, it gives CASRQDRSSNQPQHF.